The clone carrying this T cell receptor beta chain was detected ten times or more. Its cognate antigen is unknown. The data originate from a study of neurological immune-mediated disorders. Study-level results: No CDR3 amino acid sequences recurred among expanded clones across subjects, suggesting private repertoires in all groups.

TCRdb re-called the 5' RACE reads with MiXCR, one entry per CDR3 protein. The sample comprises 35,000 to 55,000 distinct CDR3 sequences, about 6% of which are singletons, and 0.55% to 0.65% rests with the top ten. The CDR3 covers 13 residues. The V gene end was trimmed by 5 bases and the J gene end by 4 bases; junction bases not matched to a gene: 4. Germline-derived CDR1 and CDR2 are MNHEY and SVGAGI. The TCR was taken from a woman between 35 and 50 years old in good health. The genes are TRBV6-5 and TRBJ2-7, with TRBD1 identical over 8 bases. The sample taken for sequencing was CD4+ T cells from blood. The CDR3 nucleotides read TGTGCCAGCAGTGGACGACAGGGGTACGAGCAGTACTTC. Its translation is CASSGRQGYEQYF.